This T cell receptor (beta chain) is drawn from a study of T cells after yellow fever vaccination. General study points: Only a small proportion of the clonotypes turned up in both the CD4 and the CD8 compartments, likely arising from convergent recombination.

A word on this clonotype: Its cognate antigen is unknown.

A single record per CDR3 protein comes from TCRdb applying MiXCR to the 5' RACE reads. The sample holds under 700,000 distinct CDR3 sequences, around 17% seen once. Trimming took 7 bases from V and 4 from J, leaving 15 bases between them. The CDR3 length is 14 residues. Germline V CDR1 and CDR2: SNHLY, FYNNEI. The sequenced sample was PBMCs, obtained 5 to 6 days after the first yellow fever vaccination. V is TRBV2 and J is TRBJ2-3; tentatively, D is TRBD1 (5 bases). This clonotype was sampled from a man in his late teens or twenties who received the YFV17D yellow fever vaccine. The CDR3 loop is CASMGRQGSDTQYF. The CDR3 DNA follows: TGTGCCAGCATGGGGCGGCAGGGCTCAGATACGCAGTATTTT.